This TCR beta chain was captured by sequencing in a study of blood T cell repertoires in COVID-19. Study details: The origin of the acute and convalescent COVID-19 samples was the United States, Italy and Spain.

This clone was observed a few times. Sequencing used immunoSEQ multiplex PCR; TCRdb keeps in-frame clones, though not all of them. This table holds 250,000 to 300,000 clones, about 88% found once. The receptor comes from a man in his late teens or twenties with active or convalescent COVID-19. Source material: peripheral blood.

Written as DNA, the CDR3 is TGTGCCAGTAGAACCACAGGGGATGGGGCCAACGTCCTGACTTTC. It encodes CASRTTGDGANVLTF. The chain is built from TRBV19 and TRBJ2-6; TRBD1 agrees at 7 bases. V dropped 6 bases and J dropped 3; count of bases not matched to a gene: 5. The CDR3 is made up of 15 amino acids. Germline V gene lookup returns CDR1 LNHDA and CDR2 SQIVND (reference sequence).